This T cell receptor beta chain derives from a study of cytomegalovirus exposure and HLA in healthy donors. With 60 Vbeta and 13 Jbeta primers, the PCR was carried out. Sequencing was performed with immunoSEQ multiplex PCR; in TCRdb, only in-frame clones are kept and a portion is missing. The sample lists over 150,000 clones, approximately 75% occurring once. Germline CDR1 LNHDA, CDR2 SQIVND (reference sequence). Trimming removed 6 bases from V and 6 bases from J; junction bases left unmatched: 14. The CDR3 is 17 amino acids. The origin of this receptor is a man between 18 and 29 years old in good health and CMV-seronegative. The chain links TRBV19 to TRBJ2-3, with 11 bases fitting TRBD2. The sequenced sample was PBMCs. CDR3 sequence: CASSLAGGRYGDDTQYF. The CDR3 nucleotides are TGTGCCAGTAGCCTAGCGGGGGGTCGATACGGTGACGATACGCAGTATTTT.